The clone carrying this T cell receptor (beta chain) was recorded only once. The target antigen is unknown. Per germline, CDR1 MNHEY and CDR2 SMNVEV (reference sequence). The CDR3 loop spans 15 amino acids. The V and J ends lost 7 bases and 2 bases respectively, with 18 bases between them. Profiling relied on immunoSEQ multiplex PCR, and the TCRdb table lists in-frame clones only, not all of them. The table has over 80,000 clones, 85% to 95% seen once. This entry is derived from a study of graft-versus-host responses after intestinal transplantation. Study as a whole: As for transplant type, recipients had multivisceral, liver-intestinal, or isolated intestinal grafts. Every recipient had anti-thymocyte globulin induction and approximately three years of tacrolimus plus steroids. Study conclusions and caveats: Some patients had graft-donor T cell macrochimerism. In their allografts, the ratios of graft-versus-host to host-versus-graft T cell clones were high. Present in recipient marrow, GvH clones included some that appeared first in ileum or blood.

The sequencing used unstimulated CD8+ T cells sorted from spleen or lymph node cells, collected before transplant. This clonotype was sampled from a human donor who was the organ donor for an intestinal transplant. The J gene is TRBJ2-7, the V gene TRBV27; D might be TRBD1 (7 bases). The CDR3 protein is CASKVRGAATYEQYF. As DNA, the CDR3 is TGTGCCAGCAAGGTCAGGGGGGCCGCAACCTACGAGCAGTACTTC.